The sequence of this T cell receptor beta chain was determined in a study of T cell repertoires in cytomegalovirus infection. In germline, CDR1 is SGHVS, CDR2 FQNEAQ. CDR3 length equals 15 residues. V was trimmed by 4 bases and J by 0 bases, leaving 12 bases between them. Many counts were recorded for this clonotype. TCRdb ran MiXCR on the reads and lists one entry per CDR3 protein. In the table there are some 450,000 distinct CDR3 sequences, about a third of which are singletons. The chain employs TRBV7-8 and TRBJ1-1, with D maybe TRBD1 (5 bases). This TCR derives from a human donor in good health (CMV status not recorded). Some clones in this sample may be carry-over from other donors' samples. The sample taken for sequencing was PBMCs. In nucleotides, the CDR3 is TGTGCCAGCAGCTCCCTGGGGACGGTGAACACTGAAGCTTTCTTT. Residues: CASSSLGTVNTEAFF.